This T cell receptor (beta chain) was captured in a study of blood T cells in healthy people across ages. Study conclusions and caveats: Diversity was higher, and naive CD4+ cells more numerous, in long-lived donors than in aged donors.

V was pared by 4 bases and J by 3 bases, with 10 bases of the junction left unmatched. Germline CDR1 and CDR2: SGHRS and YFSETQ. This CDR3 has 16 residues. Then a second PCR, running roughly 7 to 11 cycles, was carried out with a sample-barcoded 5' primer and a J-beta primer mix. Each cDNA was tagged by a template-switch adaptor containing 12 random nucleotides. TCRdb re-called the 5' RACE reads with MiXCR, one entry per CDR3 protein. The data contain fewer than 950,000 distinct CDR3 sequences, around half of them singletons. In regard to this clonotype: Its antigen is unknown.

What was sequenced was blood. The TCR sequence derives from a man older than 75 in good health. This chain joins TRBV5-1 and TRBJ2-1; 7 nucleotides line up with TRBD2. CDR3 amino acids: CASSPDTGTNYNEQFF. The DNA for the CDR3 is TGCGCCAGCAGCCCGGATACTGGGACTAACTACAATGAGCAGTTCTTC.